This T cell receptor beta chain appears in the sequencing data of a study of cytomegalovirus exposure and HLA in healthy donors (dated by TCRdb to 2017 to 2019). A note on the overall study: According to a later analysis, the approximately 120 validation repertoires were produced on the same platform as the roughly 700 repertoires of the first cohort. The aim of the study was to test whether cataloging public T cell receptors could identify signatures of past pathogen exposure. In addition to the first cohort of around 670 subjects, a separate validation cohort of approximately 130 different subjects was used. To predict cytomegalovirus infection status, the study combined high-throughput TCR immunosequencing, statistical association of individual TCRs with disease status, and machine learning. What the study reported, not specific to this receptor: Most TCR sequences were observed very rarely across donors, whereas some public TCRs were present in many individuals. Cytomegalovirus status was reported to be diagnosed by the classifier with high specificity and sensitivity in both the original and validation cohorts. The authors suggested that the approach could potentially be extended to other disease states and immunological phenotypes. In a later analysis, TCRs clustered in the first cohort were found to also tend to co-occur in the 120 or so validation repertoires, with 90% to 95% of cluster scores above 0. The study listed 164 TCR beta chains as associated with cytomegalovirus. A later analysis lacked HLA typing for the validation cohort, so it scored co-occurrence in that cohort across all 120 or so repertoires. In vitro tests confirmed that a few of the cytomegalovirus-associated TCR beta chains recognize cytomegalovirus antigens.

The donors belonged to the validation cohort of roughly 120 subjects, which was separate from the approximately 660-subject first cohort. The method behind the library was the immunoSEQ multiplex PCR assay. The paper's processing steps were these. A statistical classification framework was developed to diagnose cytomegalovirus status using the catalog of TCR beta chain sequences. Imported from immuneACCESS, the table was reduced by TCRdb to in-frame sequences with V and J called. These copies leave out some clones; in studies compared against another copy, an unresolved V gene accounts for under half, and the cause of the remainder is not known. V and J calls and clone size come straight from that table; D and trimming were deduced from the DNA. This sample comprises roughly 63,000 clones, about 89% of them detected only once. 1% to 1.5% of the sample is in the top ten clones. In the case of this clone: This clone's antigen is unknown. Base qualities are not recorded, but no much larger clone differs from it by a single base.

The clonotype originates from a woman aged 18-29 years in good health and CMV-seronegative. The sample consisted of PBMCs.

CDR3 reads: CASSFRTGPETQYF. The DNA reads as follows: TGTGCCAGCAGTTTTCGTACAGGGCCAGAGACCCAGTACTTC. The chain was built from TRBV27 and TRBJ2-5; TRBD1 could be the D gene, as 6 bases match. Taken from cysteine to phenylalanine, the CDR3 has 14 residues. Kept here is only the CDR3 DNA, which spans 42 bases and is read in frame from base 1. Deletion took 3 bases off V and 4 bases off J, with a span of 12 bases between the germline ends. For CDR1 and CDR2, the germline V gene (reference sequence) lists MNHEY and SMNVEV.